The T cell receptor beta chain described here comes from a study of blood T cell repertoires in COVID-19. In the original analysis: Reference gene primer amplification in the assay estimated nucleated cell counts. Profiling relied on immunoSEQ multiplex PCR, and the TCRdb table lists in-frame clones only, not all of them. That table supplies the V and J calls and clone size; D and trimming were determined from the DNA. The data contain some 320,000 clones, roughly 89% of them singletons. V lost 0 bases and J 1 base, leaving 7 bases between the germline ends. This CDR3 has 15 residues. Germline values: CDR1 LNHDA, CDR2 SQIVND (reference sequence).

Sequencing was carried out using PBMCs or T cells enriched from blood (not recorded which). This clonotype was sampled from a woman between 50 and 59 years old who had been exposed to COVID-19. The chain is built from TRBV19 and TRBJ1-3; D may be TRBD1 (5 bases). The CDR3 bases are TGTGCCAGTAGTATAGATGGGGGGTCTGGAAACACCATATATTTT. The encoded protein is CASSIDGGSGNTIYF.